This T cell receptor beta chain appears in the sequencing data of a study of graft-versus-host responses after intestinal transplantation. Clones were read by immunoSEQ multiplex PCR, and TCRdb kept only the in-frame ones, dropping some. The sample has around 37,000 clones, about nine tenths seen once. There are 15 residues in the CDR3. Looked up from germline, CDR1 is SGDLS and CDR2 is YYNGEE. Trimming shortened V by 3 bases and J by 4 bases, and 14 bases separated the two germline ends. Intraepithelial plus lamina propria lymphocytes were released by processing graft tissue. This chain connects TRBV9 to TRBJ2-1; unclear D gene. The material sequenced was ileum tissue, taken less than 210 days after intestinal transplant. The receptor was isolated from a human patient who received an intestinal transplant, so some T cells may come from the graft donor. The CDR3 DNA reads TGTGCCAGCAGCGGATACTCCCCAGGTTACAATGAGCAGTTCTTC. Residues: CASSGYSPGYNEQFF.